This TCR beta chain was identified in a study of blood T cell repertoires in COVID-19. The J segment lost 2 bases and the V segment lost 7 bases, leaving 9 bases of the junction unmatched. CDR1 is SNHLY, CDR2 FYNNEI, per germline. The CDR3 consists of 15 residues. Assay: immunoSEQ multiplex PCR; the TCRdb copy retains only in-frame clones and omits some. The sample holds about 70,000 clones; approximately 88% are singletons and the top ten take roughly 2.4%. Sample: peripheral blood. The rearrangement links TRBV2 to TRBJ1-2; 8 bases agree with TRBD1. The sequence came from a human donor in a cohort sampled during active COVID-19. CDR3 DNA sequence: TGTGCCAGCACTGGACAGGGCCCTATAAACTATGGCTACACCTTC. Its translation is CASTGQGPINYGYTF.